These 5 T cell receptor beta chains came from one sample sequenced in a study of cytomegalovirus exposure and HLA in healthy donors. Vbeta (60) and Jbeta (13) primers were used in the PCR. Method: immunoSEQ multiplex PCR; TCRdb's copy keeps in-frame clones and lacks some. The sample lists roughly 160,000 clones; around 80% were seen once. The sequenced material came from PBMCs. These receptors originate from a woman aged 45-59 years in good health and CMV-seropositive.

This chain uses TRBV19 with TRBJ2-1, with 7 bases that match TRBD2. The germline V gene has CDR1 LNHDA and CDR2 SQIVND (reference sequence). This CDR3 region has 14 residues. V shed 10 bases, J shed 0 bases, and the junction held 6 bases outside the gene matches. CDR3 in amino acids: CATLGGSSYNEQFF. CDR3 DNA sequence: TGTGCCACCTTGGGGGGGAGCTCCTACAATGAGCAGTTCTTC.

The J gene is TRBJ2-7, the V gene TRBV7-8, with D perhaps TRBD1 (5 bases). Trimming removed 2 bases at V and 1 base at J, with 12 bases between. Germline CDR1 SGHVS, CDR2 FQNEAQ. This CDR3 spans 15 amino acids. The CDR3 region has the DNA TGTGCCAGCAGCTTATTTACAGGAAATTCCTACGAGCAGTACTTC. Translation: CASSLFTGNSYEQYF. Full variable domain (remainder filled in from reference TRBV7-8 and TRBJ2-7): GAGVSQSPRYKVAKRGQDVALRCDPISGHVSLFWYQQALGQGPEFLTYFQNEAQLDKSGLPSDRFFAERPEGSVSTLKIQRTQQEDSAVYLCASSLFTGNSYEQYFGPGTRLTVT.

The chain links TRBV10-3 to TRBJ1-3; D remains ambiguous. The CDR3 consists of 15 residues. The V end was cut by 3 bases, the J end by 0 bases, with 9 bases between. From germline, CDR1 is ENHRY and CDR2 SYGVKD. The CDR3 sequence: CAISETGVSGNTIYF. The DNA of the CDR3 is TGTGCCATCAGTGAAACGGGAGTCTCTGGAAACACCATATATTTT.

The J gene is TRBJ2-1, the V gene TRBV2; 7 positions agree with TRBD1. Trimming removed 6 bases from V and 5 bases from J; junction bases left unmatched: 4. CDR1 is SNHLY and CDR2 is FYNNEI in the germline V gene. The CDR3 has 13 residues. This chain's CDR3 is CASSLDRNNEQFF. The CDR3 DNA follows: TGTGCCAGCAGCTTGGACAGGAACAATGAGCAGTTCTTC.

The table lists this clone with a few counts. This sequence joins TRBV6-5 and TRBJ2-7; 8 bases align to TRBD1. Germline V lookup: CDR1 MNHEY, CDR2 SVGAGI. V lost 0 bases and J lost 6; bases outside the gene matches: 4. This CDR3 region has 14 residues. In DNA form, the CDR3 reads TGTGCCAGCAGTTACTCGACAGGGGCAAGCGAGCAGTACTTC. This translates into CASSYSTGASEQYF.